This TCR beta chain was retrieved from a study of response to subunit inactivated influenza vaccine. Study-wide results and limits: The authors suggested that every seasonal influenza vaccination recruits few new T cells.

TCRdb recomputed calls from the RT-PCR reads with MiXCR, one row per CDR3 protein. The data contain hundreds of thousands of distinct CDR3 sequences, 6% to 9% of them singletons. Remarks on this clonotype: Its antigen is still unknown. Mismatch with germline at one junction end may stem from a read error.

Sample: PBMCs from blood, taken about 23 months after vaccination. The sequence was collected from a man between 50 and 69 years old who received an inactivated influenza vaccine.

The CDR3 is CAGSDTGGRQPQHF. The CDR3 DNA sequence: TGTGCCGGCAGTGACACAGGGGGAAGGCAGCCCCAGCATTTT. The chain links TRBV2 to TRBJ1-5; 8 bases line up with TRBD1. This CDR3 contains 14 residues. Germline CDR1 and CDR2: SNHLY and FYNNEI.